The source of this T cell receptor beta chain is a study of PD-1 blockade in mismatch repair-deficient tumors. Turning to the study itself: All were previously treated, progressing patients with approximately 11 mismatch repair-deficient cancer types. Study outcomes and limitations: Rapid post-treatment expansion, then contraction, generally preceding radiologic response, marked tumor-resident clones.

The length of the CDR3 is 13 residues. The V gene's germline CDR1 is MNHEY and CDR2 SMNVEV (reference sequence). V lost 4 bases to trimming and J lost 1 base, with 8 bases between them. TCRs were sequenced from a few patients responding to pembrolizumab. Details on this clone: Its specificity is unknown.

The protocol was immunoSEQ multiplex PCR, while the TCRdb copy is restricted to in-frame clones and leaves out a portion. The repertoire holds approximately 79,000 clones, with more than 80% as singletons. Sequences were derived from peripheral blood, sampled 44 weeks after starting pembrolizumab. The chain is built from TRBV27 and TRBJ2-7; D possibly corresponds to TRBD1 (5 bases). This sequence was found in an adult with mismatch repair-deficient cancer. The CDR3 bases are TGTGCCAGCAGTTCAGGGTTGTCCTACGAGCAGTACTTC. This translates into CASSSGLSYEQYF.